The 21 T cell receptor beta chains below all came from one sample that was sequenced in a study of T cell responses to AZD1222 COVID-19 vaccine. Method: immunoSEQ multiplex PCR; TCRdb's copy keeps in-frame clones and lacks some. The sample holds over 50,000 clones, approximately 85% seen once. Source: peripheral blood, taken 28 days after the second AZD1222 dose. These receptor sequences come from an adult who received the AZD1222 COVID-19 vaccine.

The chain is built from TRBV15 and TRBJ2-2; D gene ambiguous. V was clipped by 3 bases and J by 4 bases, with 9 bases between them. CDR1 is LNHNV and CDR2 is YYDKDF in the germline V gene (reference sequence). The CDR3 covers 14 residues. The CDR3 sequence is CATSRPPGTGELFF. The DNA of the CDR3 is TGTGCCACCAGCAGGCCTCCCGGCACCGGGGAGCTGTTTTTT.

The rearrangement joins TRBV5-3 to TRBJ2-1, with 10 bases matching TRBD2. TRBV5-3 carries the ORF label, with uncertain function. The CDR3 covers 15 residues. V dropped 4 bases and J dropped 4; count of bases not matched to a gene: 5. This chain's CDR3 is CARSRTSGTYNEQFF. CDR3 bases: TGTGCCAGAAGCAGAACTAGCGGGACTTACAATGAGCAGTTCTTC.

The rearrangement links TRBV7-2 to TRBJ2-3, with TRBD2 as a possible D gene (5 bases). V was shortened by 4 bases and J by 4 bases, with 15 bases between the two germline ends. The V gene's germline CDR1 is SGHTA and CDR2 FQGNSA. This CDR3 region has 15 residues. This CDR3 is CASSSYAAASDTQYF. The CDR3 bases are TGTGCCAGCAGCTCGTACGCAGCGGCCTCAGATACGCAGTATTTT.

The chain has TRBV7-9 and TRBJ2-5; 7 nucleotides line up with TRBD1. V trimming: 4 bases; J trimming: 7 bases; junction bases outside the gene matches: 12. From germline, CDR1 is SEHNR and CDR2 FQNEAQ (reference sequence). The CDR3 is 15 residues long. The CDR3 bases are TGTGCCAGCAGCTCGACAGGGCCGTCCCGCGGGACCCAGTACTTC. This codes for CASSSTGPSRGTQYF.

This chain connects TRBV12-3 or TRBV12-4 to TRBJ2-7; D might be TRBD2 (6 bases). The length of the CDR3 is 13 residues. The V and J ends lost 8 bases and 2 bases respectively, with 13 bases between them. The CDR3 region is CASGWGGTYEQYF. CDR3 nucleotide sequence: TGTGCCAGCGGCTGGGGAGGTACCTACGAGCAGTACTTC.

This chain's CDR3 is CASSLVTGMLETQYF. CDR3 bases: TGCGCCAGCAGCTTGGTTACAGGGATGCTTGAGACCCAGTACTTC. The chain uses TRBV5-1 and TRBJ2-5; D might be TRBD1 (6 bases). Germline assignment: CDR1 SGHRS and CDR2 YFSETQ. V dropped 0 bases and J dropped 5 bases, with 14 bases sitting between them. The CDR3 runs to 15 residues.

V usage is TRBV5-4 and J usage is TRBJ2-7; TRBD1 is a possible D gene (6 bases). Trimming pared 3 bases from V and 3 bases from J, leaving 7 bases between. The CDR3 extends over 12 amino acids. Germline V CDR1 and CDR2: SGHNT, YYREEE (reference sequence). The CDR3 DNA reads as TGTGCCAGCAGCTCACAGGGCTACGAGCAGTACTTC. Its protein is CASSSQGYEQYF.

The chain has TRBV23-1 and TRBJ1-5; D might be TRBD1 (6 bases). TRBV23-1 is an open reading frame, and its role is uncertain. CDR3 length: 18 residues. The ends were cut back, 2 bases at V and 7 bases at J, with 24 bases in the middle. The CDR3 here is CASSQPSPRGLDRQPQHF. CDR3 nucleotides: TGCGCCAGCAGTCAACCGTCCCCGCGGGGGCTGGATAGACAGCCCCAGCATTTT.

This chain connects TRBV10-2 to TRBJ2-2, with TRBD2 identical over 7 bases. The J segment lost 3 bases and the V segment lost 7 bases, leaving 2 bases of the junction unmatched. The CDR3 is 13 residues long. Germline V gene data show CDR1 as WSHSY and CDR2 as SAAADI. Written as DNA, the CDR3 is TGCGCCAGCATCAGCGGGGACACCGGGGAGCTGTTTTTT. Translation gives CASISGDTGELFF.

The chain is built from TRBV11-2 and TRBJ2-5; D might be TRBD2 (5 bases). This CDR3 has 14 residues. Trimming removed 0 bases from V and 7 bases from J, with 12 bases in between. CDR1 is SGHAT, CDR2 FQNNGV, per germline. CDR3 protein: CASSLERRSGTQYF. The CDR3 DNA reads as TGTGCCAGCAGCTTAGAGAGGAGGAGCGGGACCCAGTACTTC.

This chain joins TRBV27 and TRBJ2-7; 10 bases are a match to TRBD2. The germline V gene has CDR1 MNHEY and CDR2 SMNVEV (reference sequence). Trimming cost V 7 bases and J 7 bases; bases outside gene matches: 10. The length of the CDR3 is 14 residues. The CDR3 here is CASTKSGRAGEQYF. In DNA, the CDR3 is TGTGCCAGCACCAAAAGCGGGAGGGCTGGGGAGCAGTACTTC.

The rearrangement links TRBV19 to TRBJ2-7; D remains unclear. V shed 6 bases and J shed 2 bases, with 8 bases lying between them. Per germline, CDR1 LNHDA and CDR2 SQIVND (reference sequence). The CDR3 runs to 12 residues. DNA for the CDR3: TGTGCCAGTAGGGGCAGCGCCTACGAGCAGTACTTC. Protein product: CASRGSAYEQYF.

This clone was picked up a small number of times. This chain links TRBV7-2 with TRBJ1-3; D is undetermined. This CDR3 is built from 14 residues. Germline CDR1 SGHTA, CDR2 FQGNSA. The V gene lost 1 base and the J gene lost 4 bases, with 8 bases spanning the gap. CDR3 in amino acids: CASSLERAGNTIYF. CDR3 bases: TGTGCCAGCAGCTTAGAAAGAGCGGGAAACACCATATATTTT.

The gene calls are TRBV5-4 and TRBJ1-5; D may be TRBD1 (5 bases). With 4 bases removed from V and 6 bases from J, the gap between germline ends came to 14 bases. The length of the CDR3 is 14 residues. From germline, CDR1 is SGHNT and CDR2 YYREEE (reference sequence). Written as DNA, the CDR3 is TGTGCCAGCAGCACAGAGGGGCTCGGTCAGCCCCAGCATTTT. Its protein product is CASSTEGLGQPQHF.

This clone was recorded only once. The chain uses TRBV20-1 and TRBJ1-5; possibly TRBD1 for D (6 bases). The CDR3 is made up of 15 amino acids. V lost 3 bases to trimming and J lost 2 bases, with 14 bases between them. Germline V gene sequence: CDR1 DFQATT, CDR2 SNEGSKA (reference sequence). The CDR3 here is CSASPGTFGNQPQHF. The CDR3 bases are TGCAGTGCTAGTCCCGGGACATTCGGCAATCAGCCCCAGCATTTT.

The rearrangement uses TRBV28 and TRBJ1-5, with 8 bases lining up with TRBD1. Germline V gives CDR1 MDHEN, CDR2 SYDVKM. This CDR3 is 15 amino acids long. The CDR3 region is CASETGAVSNQPQHF. CDR3 DNA sequence: TGTGCGTCGGAGACAGGGGCAGTAAGCAATCAGCCCCAGCATTTT.

The chain joins TRBV10-1 to TRBJ2-1; D not resolved. The germline CDR1 and CDR2 sequences are WNHNN and SYGVQD (reference sequence). CDR3 length: 12 residues. Deletions cut 4 bases from V and 9 bases from J, with 10 bases between. The CDR3 is CASSVGACEQFF. As DNA, the CDR3 is TGCGCCAGCAGTGTAGGAGCATGTGAGCAGTTCTTC.

The V gene is TRBV4-1, the J gene TRBJ1-4; 7 bases align to TRBD1. Germline V gene lookup returns CDR1 MGHRA and CDR2 YSYEKL. The CDR3 loop spans 16 amino acids. V gave up 0 bases and J gave up 3 bases; unmatched junction bases: 4. CDR3 bases: TGCGCCAGCAGCCAAGATCCGGGACAGTCTAATGAAAAACTGTTTTTT. The encoded protein is CASSQDPGQSNEKLFF.

The J gene is TRBJ2-3, the V gene TRBV7-8; D may be TRBD2 (6 bases). The CDR3 extends over 16 amino acids. Trimming shortened V by 1 base and J by 4 bases, and 15 bases separated the two germline ends. Germline V gives CDR1 SGHVS, CDR2 FQNEAQ. The CDR3 spells CASSLVGLGSPDTQYF. DNA for the CDR3: TGTGCCAGCAGCTTAGTGGGTCTCGGGAGCCCAGATACGCAGTATTTT.

V usage is TRBV7-9 and J usage is TRBJ1-2, with 10 bases lining up with TRBD1. Germline V gene sequence: CDR1 SEHNR, CDR2 FQNEAQ (reference sequence). The CDR3 covers 15 residues. J was trimmed by 4 bases and V by 3 bases; bases with no gene match: 5. The DNA for the CDR3 is TGTGCCAGCAGCTTCCAGACAGGGGGCGGCTATGGCTACACCTTC. It specifies CASSFQTGGGYGYTF.

V gene TRBV9 combines with J gene TRBJ2-7; either TRBD1 or TRBD2 may fit D (7 bases each). Germline CDR1 SGDLS, CDR2 YYNGEE. V was pared by 4 bases and J by 2 bases, with 19 bases between. The CDR3 runs to 16 residues. The CDR3 DNA follows: TGTGCCAGCAGCCCGGAGGGGGGGGACAGAACCTACGAGCAGTACTTC. This codes for CASSPEGGDRTYEQYF.